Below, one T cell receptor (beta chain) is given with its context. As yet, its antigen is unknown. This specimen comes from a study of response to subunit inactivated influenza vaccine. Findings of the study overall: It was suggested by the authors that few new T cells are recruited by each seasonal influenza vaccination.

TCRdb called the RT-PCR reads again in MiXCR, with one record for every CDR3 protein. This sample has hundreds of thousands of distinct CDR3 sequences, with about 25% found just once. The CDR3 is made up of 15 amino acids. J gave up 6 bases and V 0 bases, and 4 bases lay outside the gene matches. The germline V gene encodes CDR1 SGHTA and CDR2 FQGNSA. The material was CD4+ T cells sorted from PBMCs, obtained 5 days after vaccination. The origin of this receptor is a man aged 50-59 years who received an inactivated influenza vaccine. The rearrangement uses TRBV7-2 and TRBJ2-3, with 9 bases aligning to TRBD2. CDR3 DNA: TGTGCCAGCAGCTTAGCTAGCGGGGGAGGGGATACGCAGTATTTT. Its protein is CASSLASGGGDTQYF.